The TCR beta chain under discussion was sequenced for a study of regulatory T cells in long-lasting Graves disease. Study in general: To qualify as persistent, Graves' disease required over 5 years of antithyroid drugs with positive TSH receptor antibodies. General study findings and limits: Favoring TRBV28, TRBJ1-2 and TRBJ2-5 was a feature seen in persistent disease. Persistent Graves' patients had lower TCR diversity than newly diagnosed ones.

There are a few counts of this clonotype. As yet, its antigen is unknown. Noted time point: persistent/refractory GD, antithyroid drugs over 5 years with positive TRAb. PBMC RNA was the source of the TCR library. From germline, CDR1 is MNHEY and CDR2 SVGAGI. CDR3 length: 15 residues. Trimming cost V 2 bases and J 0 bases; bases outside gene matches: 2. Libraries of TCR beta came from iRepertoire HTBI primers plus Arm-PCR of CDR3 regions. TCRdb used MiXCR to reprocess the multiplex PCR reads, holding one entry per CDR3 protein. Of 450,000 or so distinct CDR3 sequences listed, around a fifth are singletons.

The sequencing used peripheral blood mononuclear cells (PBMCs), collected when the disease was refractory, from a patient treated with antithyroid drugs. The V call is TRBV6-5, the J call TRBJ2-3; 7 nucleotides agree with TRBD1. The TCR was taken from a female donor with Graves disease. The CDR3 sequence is CASSYRGGSTDTQYF. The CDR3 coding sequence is TGTGCCAGCAGTTACAGAGGGGGCAGCACAGATACGCAGTATTTT.